Following are 7 T cell receptor beta chains from one sample sequenced in a study of cytomegalovirus exposure and HLA in healthy donors. The PCR had 60 Vbeta and 13 Jbeta primers. Produced via immunoSEQ multiplex PCR; TCRdb's table is partial and in-frame only. The repertoire consists of fewer than 200,000 clones, with roughly two thirds occurring once and the leading ten covering less than 3%. Sequencing input: PBMCs. Receptors were obtained from a woman aged 40 to 50 in good health and CMV-seropositive.

This CDR3 reads CASSSTGRRLYGYTF. DNA for the CDR3: TGTGCCAGCAGCTCCACCGGCCGGAGGTTATATGGCTACACCTTC. The chain couples TRBV7-9 to TRBJ1-2; unclear D gene. The ends were cut back, 4 bases at V and 5 bases at J, with 17 bases in the middle. The CDR3 spans 15 residues. The germline V gene has CDR1 SEHNR and CDR2 FQNEAQ (reference sequence).

The CDR3: CASSLDRGYGYTF. The DNA of the CDR3 is TGTGCCAGCAGCTTGGACAGGGGCTATGGCTACACCTTC. The rearrangement uses TRBV7-8 and TRBJ1-2, with TRBD1 matching 9 bases. The CDR3 runs to 13 residues. After removal of 3 bases from V and 4 bases from J, the junction contained 0 bases not matched to a gene. The germline CDR1 and CDR2 sequences are SGHVS and FQNEAQ.

This chain uses TRBV5-1 with TRBJ2-3; 11 bases fit TRBD2. CDR1 SGHRS and CDR2 YFSETQ come from the germline V gene. The CDR3 has 16 residues. The J segment lost 2 bases and the V segment lost 4 bases, leaving 6 bases of the junction unmatched. In DNA form, the CDR3 reads TGCGCCAGCAGCCGTAGACTAGCGGGGTACACAGATACGCAGTATTTT. Translating it yields CASSRRLAGYTDTQYF.

This clone has just a few counts. The gene calls are TRBV6-8 and TRBJ2-5, with D possibly matching TRBD1 (6 bases). Trimming left V 6 bases short and J 5 bases short, with 16 bases between. The CDR3 consists of 14 residues. Germline-derived CDR1 and CDR2 are MNHGY and SAAAGT. In DNA, the CDR3 is TGTGCCAGCAGAACCCGAGGGGGTTGGGAGACCCAGTACTTC. The encoded protein is CASRTRGGWETQYF.

This chain uses TRBV4-3 with TRBJ2-1; the match to TRBD2 covers 12 bases. CDR3 size: 16 residues. J gave up 6 bases and V 5 bases, and 8 bases lay outside the gene matches. Per germline, CDR1 LGHNA and CDR2 YSLEER. The CDR3 sequence: CASSTLAGGMSNEQFF. The DNA of the CDR3 is TGCGCCAGCAGCACCCTAGCGGGAGGGATGAGCAATGAGCAGTTCTTC.

Comment on this clone: Other DNA variants within this sample encode the same CDR3. This chain uses TRBV27 with TRBJ1-4; D may be TRBD1 (5 bases). The CDR3 covers 15 residues. The V gene's germline CDR1 is MNHEY and CDR2 SMNVEV (reference sequence). V was clipped by 0 bases and J by 4 bases, with 9 bases between them. CDR3 DNA sequence: TGTGCCAGCAGTTTATCCGGGGGGTTTAATGAAAAACTGTTTTTT. Translation: CASSLSGGFNEKLFF.

J is TRBJ2-2 and V is TRBV6-1; D not certain. Trimming cost V 1 base and J 1 base, with 7 bases left between them. CDR1 is MNHNS, CDR2 SASEGT, per germline. CDR3 length: 15 residues. CDR3 loop: CASSEGLLNTGELFF. The CDR3 region has the DNA TGTGCCAGCAGTGAAGGTCTTTTGAACACCGGGGAGCTGTTTTTT.